This T cell receptor (beta chain) emerged from a study of TIL therapy for anti-PD-1-resistant metastatic lung cancer. Study details: Most patients had lung adenocarcinoma.

Sequencing used immunoSEQ v3. Measured with immunoSEQ multiplex PCR; TCRdb has only the in-frame clones, and not every one. This table holds roughly 50,000 clones, less than 75% found once. Noted time point: pre-treatment sample, taken before nivolumab and TIL therapy. Pleural nodules or supraclavicular lymph nodes made up most of the excised metastases sampled. Trimming stripped 5 bases from V and 1 base from J, with 11 bases between. Germline values: CDR1 SGHVS, CDR2 FQNEAQ. The CDR3 has 14 residues. A few counts support this clone. Sample: tumor tissue, taken at baseline. This chain uses TRBV7-8 with TRBJ1-1, with D perhaps TRBD1 (6 bases). The receptor was isolated from a person between 25 and 80 years old with non-small cell lung cancer. The CDR3 sequence: CASSPGTQNTEAFF. CDR3 in DNA: TGTGCCAGCAGCCCGGGGACACAGAACACTGAAGCTTTCTTT.